This is a list of T cell receptor beta chains from one sample in a study of early T cells in non-severe SARS-CoV-2 infection. TCRdb independently ran MiXCR on the 5' RACE reads; one entry per CDR3 protein. The sample holds about 26,000 distinct CDR3 sequences, around 5% seen once. Input material: whole blood. The source of these receptors is an adult who was a healthcare worker with PCR-confirmed SARS-CoV-2 infection or an uninfected control (not recorded which). Each CDR3 is given with its conserved first and last residue. The D gene is left open where the match is weak. Expanded clones are given a class, and other clones once, few, many or no size at all.

>.|TRBV27|TRBJ1-2|.
CASSLRRQTNYGYTF
TGTGCCAGCAGTTTACGGCGACAGACTAACTATGGCTACACCTTC
>.|TRBV2|TRBJ2-3|many
CASRFRDTDTQYF
TGTGCCAGCAGGTTCAGGGACACAGATACGCAGTATTTT
>TRBD2|TRBV5-1|TRBJ2-7|.
CASSRQTSGSANEQYF
TGCGCCAGCAGCCGTCAAACTAGCGGGAGCGCCAACGAGCAGTACTTC
>.|TRBV2|TRBJ2-7|many
CASRDTLYEQYF
TGTGCCAGCCGGGACACCCTCTACGAGCAGTACTTC
>.|TRBV20-1|TRBJ2-1|.
CSARQATYNEQFF
TGCAGTGCTAGACAAGCGACCTACAATGAGCAGTTCTTC
>TRBD2|TRBV7-9|TRBJ2-1|many
CASSLAGLADDNEQFF
TGTGCCAGCAGCTTAGCCGGACTAGCGGATGACAATGAGCAGTTCTTC
>.|TRBV6-5|TRBJ1-1|many
CASRIQGDTEAFF
TGTGCCAGCAGGATACAGGGTGACACTGAAGCTTTCTTT
>.|TRBV30|TRBJ1-1|many
CAWSRGTEAFF
TGTGCCTGGAGTAGGGGCACTGAAGCTTTCTTT
>TRBD2|TRBV29-1|TRBJ2-7|many
CSVEWASGSLGEQYF
TGCAGCGTTGAATGGGCTAGCGGGAGTTTGGGCGAGCAGTACTTC
>.|TRBV3-1|TRBJ1-1|many
CASSNPPGRAVNTEAFF
TGTGCCAGCAGCAATCCGCCAGGCCGGGCAGTGAACACTGAAGCTTTCTTT
>.|TRBV20-1|TRBJ2-5|many
CSARKPGLKETQYF
TGCAGTGCTAGAAAGCCGGGACTCAAAGAGACCCAGTACTTC
>.|TRBV2|TRBJ2-7|few
CASSEANTPEQYF
TGTGCCAGCAGTGAAGCTAATACTCCCGAGCAGTACTTC
>.|TRBV6-1|TRBJ2-3|medium-sized
CASARTSSTDTQYF
TGTGCCAGCGCAAGGACTTCTAGCACAGATACGCAGTATTTT
>.|TRBV5-4|TRBJ2-7|many
CASSFSGSPAEQYF
TGTGCCAGCAGCTTTTCCGGGAGTCCCGCCGAGCAGTACTTC
>.|TRBV19|TRBJ2-5|many
CASSPQGNQETQYF
TGTGCCAGTAGTCCACAGGGAAATCAAGAGACCCAGTACTTC
>TRBD1|TRBV20-1|TRBJ1-1|many
CSAPDRVNTEAFF
TGCAGTGCTCCCGACAGGGTTAACACTGAAGCTTTCTTT
>.|TRBV7-8|TRBJ2-3|many
CASSLSGARTDTQYF
TGTGCCAGCAGCTTAAGTGGGGCCCGCACAGATACGCAGTATTTT
>.|TRBV4-2|TRBJ2-3|many
CASSQRGAGGTDTQYF
TGTGCCAGCAGCCAAAGGGGGGCGGGGGGCACAGATACGCAGTATTTT
>TRBD2|TRBV5-1|TRBJ2-2|many
CASSWFPSGSPGGELFF
TGCGCCAGCAGCTGGTTCCCTAGCGGGAGCCCGGGCGGGGAGCTGTTTTTT
>TRBD2|TRBV5-1|TRBJ2-5|few
CASSSGLVGQWTQYF
TGCGCCAGCAGCTCCGGACTAGTGGGGCAGTGGACCCAGTACTTC
>.|TRBV6-2/TRBV6-3|TRBJ2-2|many
CASSYGPPGAGELFF
TGTGCCAGCAGTTACGGGCCCCCAGGTGCCGGGGAGCTGTTTTTT
>TRBD1|TRBV27|TRBJ1-5|many
CASSSQGRWEPQHF
TGTGCCAGCAGTTCACAGGGGAGGTGGGAGCCCCAGCATTTT
>.|TRBV6-6|TRBJ1-2|many
CASTLDGHYGYTF
TGTGCCAGCACCTTGGACGGGCACTATGGCTACACCTTC
>TRBD1|TRBV4-2|TRBJ2-5|many
CASSQKTGKETQYF
TGTGCCAGCAGCCAGAAGACAGGGAAGGAGACCCAGTACTTC
>.|TRBV15|TRBJ2-7|many
CATSSRQASYEQYF
TGTGCCACCAGCTCCCGACAGGCCTCCTACGAGCAGTACTTC
>.|TRBV27|TRBJ1-1|many
CASSRTQAVNTEAFF
TGTGCCAGCAGTAGGACACAAGCCGTGAACACTGAAGCTTTCTTT
>TRBD2|TRBV18|TRBJ2-1|many
CASSPTSASDEQFF
TGTGCCAGCTCGCCGACTAGCGCTTCCGATGAGCAGTTCTTC
>TRBD1|TRBV7-9|TRBJ2-3|many
CASSLWGTDVLGDTQYF
TGTGCCAGCAGCTTATGGGGGACAGATGTTTTGGGAGATACGCAGTATTTT
>.|TRBV20-1|TRBJ2-7|many
CSARVAGGYEQYF
TGCAGTGCTAGAGTCGCAGGAGGCTACGAGCAGTACTTC
>.|TRBV20-1|TRBJ1-6|many
CSAKVGPADSPLHF
TGCAGTGCTAAGGTGGGACCCGCAGATTCACCCCTCCACTTT
>TRBD1|TRBV28|TRBJ1-5|many
CASSLTGQNQPQHF
TGTGCCAGCAGTTTGACAGGGCAGAATCAGCCCCAGCATTTT
>.|TRBV28|TRBJ1-1|many
CASSPQHEAFF
TGTGCCAGCAGTCCCCAACATGAAGCTTTCTTT
>.|TRBV28|TRBJ1-4|.
CASSLRGFGEKLFF
TGTGCCAGCAGTTTAAGAGGGTTCGGTGAAAAACTGTTTTTT
>.|TRBV7-2|TRBJ1-1|few
CASSLGSGFGLVNTEAFF
TGTGCCAGCAGCTTAGGTTCGGGGTTCGGCCTGGTGAACACTGAAGCTTTCTTT
>TRBD1|TRBV6-5|TRBJ2-6|few
CASSSLTGGSGANVLTF
TGTGCCAGCAGTTCGCTGACAGGGGGCTCTGGGGCCAACGTCCTGACTTTC
>TRBD2|TRBV15|TRBJ2-3|many
CATSRDAGADTQYF
TGTGCCACCAGCAGAGATGCGGGAGCAGATACGCAGTATTTT
>.|TRBV9|TRBJ1-1|many
CASSPTAERGTNTEAFF
TGTGCCAGCAGCCCCACCGCGGAGAGGGGAACGAACACTGAAGCTTTCTTT
>.|TRBV4-1|TRBJ2-7|many
CASSQGLQGSYEQYF
TGCGCCAGCAGCCAGGGACTTCAGGGGAGCTACGAGCAGTACTTC
>.|TRBV28|TRBJ2-3|many
CASSPGWGNTQYF
TGTGCCAGCAGCCCAGGGTGGGGAAATACGCAGTATTTT
>TRBD1|TRBV27|TRBJ1-5|many
CASSLWTGGQPQHF
TGTGCCAGCAGTTTATGGACAGGGGGCCAGCCCCAGCATTTT
>.|TRBV19|TRBJ2-7|many
CASGTGYFYEQYF
TGTGCCAGTGGGACCGGATATTTCTACGAGCAGTACTTC
>TRBD1|TRBV7-9|TRBJ2-3|many
CASSLRTGASDTQYF
TGTGCCAGCAGCTTACGGACAGGCGCCTCAGATACGCAGTATTTT
>.|TRBV5-1|TRBJ2-2|.
CASSYGFTGELFF
TGCGCCAGCAGCTACGGGTTTACCGGGGAGCTGTTTTTT
>TRBD2|TRBV6-5|TRBJ2-3|many
CASRRLAGGTDTQYF
TGTGCCAGCAGACGGCTAGCGGGAGGAACAGATACGCAGTATTTT
>.|TRBV6-5|TRBJ2-1|few
CASSYGQGSINEQFF
TGTGCCAGCAGTTACGGGCAGGGGAGTATCAATGAGCAGTTCTTC
>.|TRBV19|TRBJ1-2|many
CASQWAYGYTF
TGTGCCAGCCAGTGGGCCTATGGCTACACCTTC
>.|TRBV12-3/TRBV12-4|TRBJ2-7|many
CASSFTGTRGEQYF
TGTGCCAGCAGCTTTACCGGGACCAGAGGCGAGCAGTACTTC
>.|TRBV3-1|TRBJ2-5|many
CASSLRLGGNQETQYF
TGTGCCAGCAGCCTAAGATTAGGGGGGAATCAAGAGACCCAGTACTTC
>TRBD1|TRBV6-5|TRBJ1-1|many
CASSYSGGASPEAFF
TGTGCCAGCAGTTATTCAGGGGGCGCCTCTCCAGAAGCTTTCTTT
>TRBD2|TRBV13|TRBJ2-7|many
CASSLSGREPYEQYF
TGTGCCAGCAGCCTTAGCGGGAGGGAGCCGTACGAGCAGTACTTC
>.|TRBV2|TRBJ1-1|many
CASSGRFGNTEAFF
TGTGCCAGCAGTGGGAGGTTTGGTAACACTGAAGCTTTCTTT
>TRBD1|TRBV25-1|TRBJ2-7|medium-sized
CASSHRDRGHEQYF
TGTGCCAGCAGTCACCGGGACAGGGGCCACGAGCAGTACTTC
>.|TRBV21-1|TRBJ2-7|many
CASSKAMPGRIYEQYF
TGTGCCAGCAGCAAAGCTATGCCGGGACGGATCTACGAGCAGTACTTC
>.|TRBV12-3/TRBV12-4|TRBJ2-2|.
CASNTGLNTGELFF
TGTGCCAGCAATACAGGGTTGAACACCGGGGAGCTGTTTTTT
>TRBD2|TRBV29-1|TRBJ2-7|many
CSVDAGGRGEQYF
TGCAGCGTTGATGCGGGGGGGAGAGGCGAGCAGTACTTC
>.|TRBV7-7|TRBJ1-1|many
CASSTDSNTEAFF
TGTGCCAGCAGCACCGACAGCAACACTGAAGCTTTCTTT
>TRBD1|TRBV29-1|TRBJ2-3|.
CSVGIRGDTQYF
TGCAGCGTTGGAATCAGGGGGGATACGCAGTATTTT
>.|TRBV6-6|TRBJ1-4|many
CASSYSKGFRGEKLFF
TGTGCCAGCAGTTACTCGAAAGGTTTCAGGGGTGAAAAACTGTTTTTT